The present T cell receptor (beta chain) was sequenced within a study of blood T cell repertoires in COVID-19. Study-level information: Material from acute and convalescent COVID-19 was sourced from the United States, Italy and Spain. In each case, the material was cDNA or gDNA derived from T cells, B-cell-depleted T cells, or PBMCs.

Under the authors' procedure: Amplifying reference gene primers gave estimates of nucleated cell counts. Only in-frame clones appear in the TCRdb table, and some are missing; sequencing was by immunoSEQ multiplex PCR. The V and J calls and clone size come from that table; D and trimming were worked out from the DNA. The repertoire holds 180,000 or so clones, around 87% seen once, with roughly 2.9% in the top ten. The CDR3 spans 15 residues. V lost 6 bases and J 7 bases, leaving 19 bases between the germline ends. Looked up from germline, CDR1 is MGHDK and CDR2 is SYGVNS. The sequence derives from a woman in her twenties or thirties with active or convalescent COVID-19. The specimen sequenced was peripheral blood. This chain uses TRBV25-1 with TRBJ2-1; the D gene is possibly TRBD1 (7 bases). In DNA form, the CDR3 reads TGTGCCAGCAGCGAGGGGGCGGGAAGGGTAAATGAGCAGTTCTTC. It is translated as CASSEGAGRVNEQFF.